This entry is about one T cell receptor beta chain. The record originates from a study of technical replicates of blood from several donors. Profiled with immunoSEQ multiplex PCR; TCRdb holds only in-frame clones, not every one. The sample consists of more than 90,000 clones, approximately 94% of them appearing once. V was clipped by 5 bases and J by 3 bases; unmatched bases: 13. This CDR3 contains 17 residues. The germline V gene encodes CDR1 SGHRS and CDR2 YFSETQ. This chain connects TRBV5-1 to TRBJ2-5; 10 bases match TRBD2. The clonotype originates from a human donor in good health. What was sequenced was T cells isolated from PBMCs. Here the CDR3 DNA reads TGCGCCAGCAGGGGGGCCGGGACTAGCGAGAGGGAAGAGACCCAGTACTTC. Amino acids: CASRGAGTSEREETQYF. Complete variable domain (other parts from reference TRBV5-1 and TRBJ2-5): KAGVTQTPRYLIKTRGQQVTLSCSPISGHRSVSWYQQTPGQGLQFLFEYFSETQRNKGNFPGRFSGRQFSNSRSEMNVSTLELGDSALYLCASRGAGTSEREETQYFGPGTRLLVL.